This TCR beta chain was found in a study of blood T cell repertoires in COVID-19. At the level of the study: T cells, B-cell-depleted T cells, or PBMCs provided the cDNA or gDNA that served as material.

As handled by the study authors: The authors estimated nucleated cell counts from reference gene primer amplification. Profiled with immunoSEQ multiplex PCR; TCRdb holds only in-frame clones, not every one. V and J calls and clone size follow that table, whereas D and trimming were derived from the DNA. This table has some 200,000 clones, about four fifths appearing once. Trimming took off 8 bases at V and 2 bases at J, with 17 bases between the two ends. The CDR3 length is 15 residues. Germline loops: CDR1 ENHRY, CDR2 SYGVKD. V gene TRBV10-3 combines with J gene TRBJ2-3, with a possible D match to TRBD2 (6 bases). The source of this sequence is a woman in her 40s with COVID-19, enrolled during active disease. The specimen was peripheral blood. CDR3 sequence (DNA): TGTGCCATCTCACTCTTGGCGGGGTCCACAGATACGCAGTATTTT. Its translation: CAISLLAGSTDTQYF.